A selection of T cell receptor beta chains follows, all from one sample in a study of graft-versus-host responses after intestinal transplantation. The assay was immunoSEQ multiplex PCR, and TCRdb's table has in-frame clones only and misses some. The sample consists of around 100,000 clones, approximately 92% of them appearing once. The antigens for these receptors are not known. The sample was unstimulated CD4+ T cells sorted from spleen or lymph node cells, taken before transplant. The receptor set was obtained from a human donor who was the organ donor for an intestinal transplant. The CDR3 runs from the conserved cysteine through the conserved F or W. D genes are given only for firm matches. Only some rows state a clone size, as once, few, many or a class for expanded clones.

CDR3aa	CDR3nt	abundance	d_gene	v_gene	j_gene	len
CASSQESLAGTGELFF	TGCGCCAGCAGCCAAGAAAGTCTTGCCGGCACCGGGGAGCTGTTTTTT	few	.	TRBV4-1	TRBJ2-2	16
CASIQGGYTEAFF	TGTGCCAGCATACAGGGTGGGTACACTGAAGCTTTCTTT	once	.	TRBV28	TRBJ1-1	13
CAWSLGGVYGYTF	TGTGCCTGGAGTCTGGGGGGGGTCTATGGCTACACCTTC	.	.	TRBV30	TRBJ1-2	13
CASSYTREITYEQYF	TGTGCCAGCAGTTACACGCGGGAGATAACCTACGAGCAGTACTTC	.	TRBD2	TRBV6-5	TRBJ2-7	15
CASSQELGLAGEKIRSYNEQFF	TGCGCCAGCAGCCAAGAATTGGGACTAGCGGGAGAGAAGATCAGGTCCTACAATGAGCAGTTCTTC	.	TRBD2	TRBV4-3	TRBJ2-1	22
CASSLSGGSIYEQYF	TGTGCCAGCAGCTTATCTGGGGGGAGTATCTACGAGCAGTACTTC	.	.	TRBV7-2	TRBJ2-7	15
CASTPTSYVGTGELFF	TGTGCCAGCACCCCGACTAGTTACGTCGGCACCGGGGAGCTGTTTTTT	few	.	TRBV6-6	TRBJ2-2	16
CASSEGPGTSSYEQYF	TGTGCCAGCAGTGAAGGACCGGGGACGAGCTCCTACGAGCAGTACTTC	.	.	TRBV6-1	TRBJ2-7	16
CASSPGTGNTIYF	TGTGCCAGCAGTCCAGGGACCGGAAACACCATATATTTT	.	.	TRBV28	TRBJ1-3	13
CASGGRINSGNTIYF	TGTGCCAGCGGCGGACGGATCAACTCTGGAAACACCATATATTTT	.	.	TRBV6-1	TRBJ1-3	15
CASSQGPGPQHF	TGTGCCAGCAGCCAAGGCCCAGGACCCCAGCATTTT	.	.	TRBV2	TRBJ1-5	12
CASSLDGGRSTQFF	TGTGCCAGCAGCTTAGATGGCGGGAGGTCAACCCAGTTCTTC	.	TRBD2	TRBV11-3	TRBJ2-1	14
CASSSLPTQYF	TGTGCCAGCAGCTCGCTACCTACGCAGTATTTT	.	.	TRBV7-9	TRBJ2-3	11
CASSVARVYEQYF	TGTGCCAGCAGTGTGGCCAGGGTTTACGAGCAGTACTTC	.	.	TRBV6-1	TRBJ2-7	13
CASSVDRTYEQYF	TGTGCCAGCAGTGTTGACAGGACCTACGAGCAGTACTTC	.	.	TRBV6-5	TRBJ2-7	13
CASGFGTGTDTQYF	TGTGCTAGTGGTTTTGGGACAGGGACAGATACGCAGTATTTT	.	TRBD1	TRBV12-5	TRBJ2-3	14
CASSSAGTGGVYNEQFF	TGTGCCAGCAGCTCCGCCGGGACAGGGGGCGTCTACAATGAGCAGTTCTTC	.	TRBD1	TRBV7-9	TRBJ2-1	17
CASSPVVGTSYNEQFF	TGTGCCAGCAGCCCCGTAGTGGGTACCTCCTACAATGAGCAGTTCTTC	once	.	TRBV7-8	TRBJ2-1	16
CASSVGPYQETQYF	TGTGCCAGCAGCGTCGGACCGTACCAAGAGACCCAGTACTTC	.	.	TRBV9	TRBJ2-5	14
CASSLAGRKNTEAFF	TGTGCCAGCAGCTTAGCAGGACGCAAGAACACTGAAGCTTTCTTT	.	.	TRBV7-2	TRBJ1-1	15
CASSKRTSHNEQFF	TGTGCCAGCAGCAAGAGGACTAGCCACAATGAGCAGTTCTTC	.	TRBD2	TRBV28	TRBJ2-1	14
CASSLDTYEQYF	TGCGCCAGCAGCTTGGACACCTACGAGCAGTACTTC	.	.	TRBV5-1	TRBJ2-7	12
CASSQTGLGTEAFF	TGTGCCAGCAGCCAGACAGGGCTTGGCACTGAAGCTTTCTTT	once	TRBD1	TRBV9	TRBJ1-1	14
CASSPGQGTPEQFF	TGTGCCAGCAGCCCTGGACAGGGAACCCCTGAGCAGTTCTTC	.	TRBD1	TRBV9	TRBJ2-1	14
CASSWARRTTSDTEAFF	TGTGCCAGCAGCTGGGCCCGGAGGACCACCTCGGACACTGAAGCTTTCTTT	once	.	TRBV5-4	TRBJ1-1	17
CAWSTGTLSRAFF	TGTGCCTGGAGTACCGGGACCCTTTCTAGGGCTTTCTTT	.	.	TRBV30	TRBJ1-1	13
CASRQGAREKLFF	TGTGCCAGCAGACAGGGGGCGAGAGAAAAACTGTTTTTT	.	TRBD1	TRBV25-1	TRBJ1-4	13
CASSERFSSGYQPQHF	TGTGCCAGCAGTGAACGGTTTTCCTCCGGGTATCAGCCCCAGCATTTT	.	.	TRBV6-1	TRBJ1-5	16
CASSPDDSPLHF	TGTGCCAGCAGCCCGGACGATTCACCCCTCCACTTT	.	.	TRBV11-2	TRBJ1-6	12
CASSLEGGTEAFF	TGTGCCAGCAGCTTAGAAGGGGGCACTGAAGCTTTCTTT	few	.	TRBV7-9	TRBJ1-1	13
CASSVDVGGNTIYF	TGTGCCAGCAGCGTAGACGTCGGTGGAAACACCATATATTTT	.	.	TRBV9	TRBJ1-3	14
CASGSGEITDTQYF	TGCGCCAGCGGTTCGGGGGAAATCACAGATACGCAGTATTTT	once	.	TRBV4-1	TRBJ2-3	14
CASSPAGNTIYF	TGCGCCAGCAGCCCGGCCGGAAACACCATATATTTT	once	.	TRBV5-1	TRBJ1-3	12
CASSYPGLATETQYF	TGTGCCAGCAGCTACCCCGGACTAGCGACTGAGACCCAGTACTTC	.	TRBD2	TRBV7-2	TRBJ2-5	15
CASSQDRGAGEKLFF	TGCGCCAGCAGCCAAGACCGGGGGGCCGGTGAAAAACTGTTTTTT	.	.	TRBV4-1	TRBJ1-4	15
CASSLDGSPSSGANVLTF	TGTGCCAGCAGCTTGGACGGCAGCCCGAGCTCTGGGGCCAACGTCCTGACTTTC	.	.	TRBV5-5	TRBJ2-6	18
CASSSDTARNTEAFF	TGCGCCAGCAGCTCGGACACAGCACGGAACACTGAAGCTTTCTTT	.	.	TRBV5-1	TRBJ1-1	15
CASIAGAPSYNEQFF	TGTGCCAGCATAGCGGGAGCCCCCTCCTACAATGAGCAGTTCTTC	.	TRBD2	TRBV2	TRBJ2-1	15
CASRRTGFLDTQYF	TGTGCCAGCAGAAGGACAGGATTCCTAGATACGCAGTATTTT	.	TRBD1	TRBV28	TRBJ2-3	14
CASSQAVAGAIYNEQFF	TGCGCCAGCAGCCAAGCAGTAGCGGGAGCTATCTACAATGAGCAGTTCTTC	.	TRBD2	TRBV4-3	TRBJ2-1	17
CASSLGIGQPQHF	TGTGCCAGCAGTCTCGGCATTGGGCAGCCCCAGCATTTT	.	.	TRBV7-9	TRBJ1-5	13
CASSLEGVTGELFF	TGTGCCAGCAGCTTGGAAGGGGTAACCGGGGAGCTGTTTTTT	few	.	TRBV5-8	TRBJ2-2	14
CSGHYTGTSTDTQYF	TGCAGCGGACACTACACAGGGACTAGCACAGATACGCAGTATTTT	.	.	TRBV29-1	TRBJ2-3	15
CASSVRGVGEKLFF	TGTGCCAGCAGCGTACGCGGTGTAGGGGAAAAACTGTTTTTT	once	.	TRBV9	TRBJ1-4	14
CASSPRRAGAYEQYF	TGTGCCAGCAGCCCCCGAAGAGCGGGAGCCTACGAGCAGTACTTC	.	TRBD2	TRBV9	TRBJ2-7	15
CASSLTQREGVNEQFF	TGTGCCAGCTCCCTTACACAGCGGGAGGGCGTCAATGAGCAGTTCTTC	.	TRBD2	TRBV7-3	TRBJ2-1	16
CASSFTSYTGELFF	TGTGCCAGCAGCTTTACTAGTTACACCGGGGAGCTGTTTTTT	.	.	TRBV2	TRBJ2-2	14
CASSIGGSYEQYF	TGTGCCAGCAGTATAGGAGGCTCCTACGAGCAGTACTTC	.	.	TRBV28	TRBJ2-7	13
CASSIGGPRSYEQYF	TGTGCCAGTAGTATTGGGGGCCCCCGCTCCTACGAGCAGTACTTC	once	.	TRBV19	TRBJ2-7	15
CASSNDRGETQYF	TGTGCCAGCAGCAATGACAGGGGAGAGACCCAGTACTTC	.	TRBD1	TRBV7-7	TRBJ2-5	13
CASSNGQGSTDTQYF	TGTGCCAGCAGCAATGGACAGGGTAGCACAGATACGCAGTATTTT	.	TRBD1	TRBV7-2	TRBJ2-3	15
CASKDRANYEQYF	TGTGCCAGCAAGGACAGGGCTAACTACGAGCAGTACTTC	.	TRBD1	TRBV2	TRBJ2-7	13
CASSLGQIYEQYF	TGTGCCAGTAGTCTGGGACAGATTTACGAGCAGTACTTC	.	TRBD1	TRBV19	TRBJ2-7	13